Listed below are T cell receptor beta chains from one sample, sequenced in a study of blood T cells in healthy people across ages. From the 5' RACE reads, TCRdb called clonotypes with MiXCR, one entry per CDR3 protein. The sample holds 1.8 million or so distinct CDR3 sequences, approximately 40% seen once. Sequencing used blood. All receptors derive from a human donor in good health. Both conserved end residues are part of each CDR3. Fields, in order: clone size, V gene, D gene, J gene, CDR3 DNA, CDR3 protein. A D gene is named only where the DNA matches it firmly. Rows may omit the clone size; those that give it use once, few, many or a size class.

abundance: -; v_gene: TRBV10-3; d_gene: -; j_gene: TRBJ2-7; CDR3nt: TGTGCCAGCAAGGGGACAGCCGGGACTGGATCCTACGAGCAGTACTTC; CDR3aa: CASKGTAGTGSYEQYF
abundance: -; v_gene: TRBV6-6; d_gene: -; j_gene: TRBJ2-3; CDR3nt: TGTGCCAGCAGACCGGGACGGGACAGCACAGATACGCAGTATTTT; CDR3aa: CASRPGRDSTDTQYF
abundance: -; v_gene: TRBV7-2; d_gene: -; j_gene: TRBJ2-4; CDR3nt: TGTGCCAGCAGCTTACCGGGACTCTCCGTAGCCAAAAACATTCAGTACTTC; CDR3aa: CASSLPGLSVAKNIQYF
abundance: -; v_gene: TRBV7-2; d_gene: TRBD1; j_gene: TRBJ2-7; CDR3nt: TGTGCCAGCAGCTTAGCGTTGACAGGGTTCTACGAGCAGTACTTC; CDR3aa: CASSLALTGFYEQYF
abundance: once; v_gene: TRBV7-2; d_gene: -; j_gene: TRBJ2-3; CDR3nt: TGTGCCAGCAGCCCCCGACGGAGTTCTAGCACAGATACGCAGTATTTT; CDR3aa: CASSPRRSSSTDTQYF
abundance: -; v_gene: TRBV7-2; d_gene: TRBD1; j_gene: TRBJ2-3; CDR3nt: TGTGCCAGCAGCTTAGCCTGGGACAGGGATACAGATACGCAGTATTTT; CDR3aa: CASSLAWDRDTDTQYF
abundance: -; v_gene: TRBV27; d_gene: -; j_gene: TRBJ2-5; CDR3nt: TGTGCCAGCCGACCTCCCCGGTTAGCGGATCAAGAGACCCAGTACTTC; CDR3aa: CASRPPRLADQETQYF
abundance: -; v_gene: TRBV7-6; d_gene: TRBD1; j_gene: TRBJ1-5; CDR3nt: TGTGCCAGCAGCGCAGGGGCAGGGGGCCAGGGGCAGCCCCAGCATTTT; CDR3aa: CASSAGAGGQGQPQHF
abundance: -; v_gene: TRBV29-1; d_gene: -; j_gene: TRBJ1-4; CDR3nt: TGCAGCGCCGGGAAAGGGAGTGAAAAACTGTTTTTT; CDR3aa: CSAGKGSEKLFF
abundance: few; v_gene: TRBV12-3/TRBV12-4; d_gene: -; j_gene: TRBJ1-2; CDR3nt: TGTGCCAGCAGCCTCGGGAGAACATCTTACTATGGCTACACCTTC; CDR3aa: CASSLGRTSYYGYTF
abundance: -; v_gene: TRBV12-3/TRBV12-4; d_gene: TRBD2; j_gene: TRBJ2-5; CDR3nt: TGTGCCAGCAGTTTGTGGACTAGCGGGGTGAGAGAGACCCAGTACTTC; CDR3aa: CASSLWTSGVRETQYF
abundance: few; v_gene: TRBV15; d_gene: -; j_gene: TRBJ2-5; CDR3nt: TGTGCCACCAGCAGCCCAGGGACACCGAAAGAGACCCAGTACTTC; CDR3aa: CATSSPGTPKETQYF
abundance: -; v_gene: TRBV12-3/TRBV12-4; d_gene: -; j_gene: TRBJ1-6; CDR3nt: TGTGCCAGCAGTAGGCGCGATAATTCACCCCTCCACTTT; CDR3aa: CASSRRDNSPLHF
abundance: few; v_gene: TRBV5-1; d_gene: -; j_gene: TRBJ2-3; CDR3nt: TGCGCCAGCAGCGAATTAGGACCACGCACAGATACGCAGTATTTT; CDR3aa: CASSELGPRTDTQYF
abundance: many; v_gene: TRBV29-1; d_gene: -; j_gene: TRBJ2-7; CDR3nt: TGCAGCGTTGAGATGAACGGTGTCGAGCAGTACTTC; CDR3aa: CSVEMNGVEQYF
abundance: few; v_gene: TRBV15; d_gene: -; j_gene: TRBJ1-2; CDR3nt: TGTGCCACCAGCAGAGATCGGGTCGGCGGCTATGGCTACACCTTC; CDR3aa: CATSRDRVGGYGYTF
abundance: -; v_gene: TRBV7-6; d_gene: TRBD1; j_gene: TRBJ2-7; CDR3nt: TGTGCCAGCAGCTCGGGACAGGGATTTGAGCAGTACTTC; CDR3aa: CASSSGQGFEQYF
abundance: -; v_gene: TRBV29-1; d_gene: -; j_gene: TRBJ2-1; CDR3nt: TGCAGCGTTGAGGCAGTATACAATGAGCAGTTCTTC; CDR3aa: CSVEAVYNEQFF
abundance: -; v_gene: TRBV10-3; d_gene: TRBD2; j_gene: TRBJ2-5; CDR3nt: TGTGCCATTAGAGCGGGGGGTGAGACCCAGTACTTC; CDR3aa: CAIRAGGETQYF
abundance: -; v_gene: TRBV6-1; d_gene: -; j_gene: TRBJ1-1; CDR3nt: TGTGCCAGCGGAGGGTTCCCTGAAGCTTTCTTT; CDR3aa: CASGGFPEAFF
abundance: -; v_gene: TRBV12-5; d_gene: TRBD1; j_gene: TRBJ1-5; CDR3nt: TGTGCTAGTGCCCGGGACAGGAACTATAGCAATCAGCCCCAGCATTTT; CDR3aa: CASARDRNYSNQPQHF
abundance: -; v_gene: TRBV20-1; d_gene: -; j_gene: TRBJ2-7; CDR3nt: TGCAGTGCTAGTTCAAACCGGGACTTAGGAGCCTACGAGCAGTACTTC; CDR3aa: CSASSNRDLGAYEQYF
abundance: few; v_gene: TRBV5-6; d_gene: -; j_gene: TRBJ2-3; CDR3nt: TGTGCCAGCAGCTTGTCACCCTTTCGGGATACGCAGTATTTT; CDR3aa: CASSLSPFRDTQYF
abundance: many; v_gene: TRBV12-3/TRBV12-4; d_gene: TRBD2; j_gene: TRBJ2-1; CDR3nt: TGTGCCAGCAGTCTAGGACTAGCGGGGGCTGAGCAGTTCTTC; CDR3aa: CASSLGLAGAEQFF
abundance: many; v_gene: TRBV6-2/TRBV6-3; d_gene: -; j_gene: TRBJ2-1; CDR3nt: TGTGCCACCAGTACAACTAGCCACAATGAGCAGTTCTTC; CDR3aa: CATSTTSHNEQFF
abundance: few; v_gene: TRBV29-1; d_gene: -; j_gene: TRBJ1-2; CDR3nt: TGCAGCGTTGATGGGGGGAACCCAAACTATGGCTACACCTTC; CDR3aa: CSVDGGNPNYGYTF
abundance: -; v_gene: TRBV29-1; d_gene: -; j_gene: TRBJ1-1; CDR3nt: TGCAGCGTTGAAGTAGACGGTGAAGCTTTCTTT; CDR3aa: CSVEVDGEAFF